The 32 T cell receptor beta chains below all came from one sample that was sequenced in a study of blood T cell repertoires in COVID-19. Measured with immunoSEQ multiplex PCR; TCRdb has only the in-frame clones, and not every one. The sample holds over 150,000 clones, roughly 86% seen once. Sequenced material: peripheral blood. Source of these receptors: a man over 45 with active or convalescent COVID-19.

The chain uses TRBV9 and TRBJ1-6; 11 bases are a match to TRBD1. CDR1 and CDR2 (germline): SGDLS, YYNGEE. J gave up 7 bases and V 3 bases, and 3 bases lay outside the gene matches. The CDR3 has 15 amino acids. CDR3 amino acids: CASSAGQGGNSPLHF. The CDR3 nucleotides read TGTGCCAGCAGCGCGGGACAGGGGGGAAATTCACCCCTCCACTTT.

The chain joins TRBV6-6 to TRBJ1-6; 7 bases line up with TRBD1. The CDR3 consists of 13 residues. The junction had 3 bases not matched to a gene; V was cut back by 6 bases and J by 7 bases. Germline V gives CDR1 MNHNY, CDR2 SVGAGI (reference sequence). CDR3 nucleotides: TGTGCCAGCAGACAGGGGAGGAATTCACCCCTCCACTTT. It encodes CASRQGRNSPLHF.

The rearrangement links TRBV19 to TRBJ1-5; TRBD1 matches at 7 bases. Germline values: CDR1 LNHDA, CDR2 SQIVND (reference sequence). Trimming removed 3 bases from V and 4 bases from J; junction bases left unmatched: 9. CDR3 length: 16 amino acids. CDR3 sequence: CASSIAQTGRNQPQHF. In nucleotides, the CDR3 is TGTGCCAGTAGTATTGCTCAGACAGGGAGGAATCAGCCCCAGCATTTT. Using reference TRBV19 and TRBJ1-5 for the parts outside the CDR3, the full variable domain is DGGITQSPKYLFRKEGQNVTLSCEQNLNHDAMYWYRQDPGQGLRLIYYSQIVNDFQKGDIAEGYSVSREKKESFPLTVTSAQKNPTAFYLCASSIAQTGRNQPQHFGDGTRLSIL.

The J gene is TRBJ1-2, the V gene TRBV2; D is unclear. Trimming stripped 4 bases from V and 11 bases from J, with 11 bases between. The CDR3 sequence is 11 residues long. Germline V gene data show CDR1 as SNHLY and CDR2 as FYNNEI. The CDR3 protein is CASSGGGGYTF. CDR3 DNA: TGTGCCAGCAGTGGGGGAGGAGGGTACACCTTC.

V usage is TRBV3-1 (or the pseudogene TRBV3-2) and J usage is TRBJ2-3; D remains ambiguous. CDR3 length equals 16 residues. The germline V gene has CDR1 LGHDT and CDR2 YNNKEL (reference sequence). Trimming stripped 0 bases from V and 1 base from J, with 11 bases between. In nucleotides, the CDR3 is TGTGCCAGCAGCCAAGATTTTACCACGGGCACAGATACGCAGTATTTT. As protein: CASSQDFTTGTDTQYF.

The CDR3 here is CASSVGSGGTYNEQFF. The CDR3 region has the DNA TGTGCCAGCAGCGTAGGTTCAGGGGGCACCTACAATGAGCAGTTCTTC. The V call is TRBV9, the J call TRBJ2-1; 8 nucleotides align to TRBD1. The trim removed 0 bases at V and 2 bases at J, leaving 4 bases unmatched. The CDR3 covers 16 residues. Per germline, CDR1 SGDLS and CDR2 YYNGEE.

J is TRBJ2-3 and V is TRBV12-3 or TRBV12-4; D may be TRBD2 (5 bases). This CDR3 is 13 amino acids long. The V gene lost 6 bases and the J gene lost 2 bases, with 9 bases spanning the gap. The CDR3 nucleotides are TGTGCCAGCAGAGGACTGGTCACAGATACGCAGTATTTT. It yields the protein CASRGLVTDTQYF.

The chain couples TRBV9 to TRBJ2-7, with D perhaps TRBD1 (7 bases). The CDR3 length is 16 residues. Per germline, CDR1 SGDLS and CDR2 YYNGEE. Trimming took 0 bases from V and 7 from J, leaving 20 bases between them. The CDR3 region has the DNA TGTGCCAGCAGCGTAGGCGGGACAGCGGGTTCGGATGAGCAGTACTTC. It translates to CASSVGGTAGSDEQYF.

A single count supports this clone. The gene calls are TRBV7-9 and TRBJ1-2, with D perhaps TRBD1 (5 bases). The ends were cut back, 4 bases at V and 2 bases at J, with 11 bases in the middle. The CDR3 length is 14 residues. CDR1 and CDR2 (germline): SEHNR, FQNEAQ (reference sequence). The CDR3 reads CASSSDRKNYGYTF. For the CDR3, the DNA is TGTGCCAGCAGCTCCGACAGAAAAAACTATGGCTACACCTTC.

This chain links TRBV7-9 with TRBJ2-1; 11 positions match TRBD2. V was clipped by 5 bases and J by 5 bases; unmatched bases: 5. Germline CDR1 is SEHNR and CDR2 is FQNEAQ (reference sequence). This CDR3 has 15 amino acids. The CDR3 coding sequence is TGTGCCAGCAGCAACCTAGCGGGAGGCAACAATGAGCAGTTCTTC. Translating gives CASSNLAGGNNEQFF.

The chain is built from TRBV5-4 and TRBJ1-2; 7 bases are a match to TRBD1. This CDR3 is built from 15 residues. V lost 6 bases to trimming and J lost 2 bases; unmatched junction nucleotides: 10. Germline CDR1 and CDR2: SGHNT and YYREEE (reference sequence). The CDR3 region is CASTPGDSRNYGYTF. The DNA for the CDR3 is TGTGCCAGCACCCCTGGGGACAGCCGAAACTATGGCTACACCTTC.

The chain joins TRBV5-1 to TRBJ1-6; D not certain. The V end lost 0 bases, the J end lost 6 bases, and 7 bases lay between the germline ends. The CDR3 contains 14 residues. From germline, CDR1 is SGHRS and CDR2 YFSETQ. The CDR3 region is CASSLGQINSPLHF. DNA for the CDR3: TGCGCCAGCAGCTTGGGTCAGATTAATTCACCCCTCCACTTT.

This clone was picked up one time. V usage is TRBV7-2 and J usage is TRBJ1-1, with D unresolved. With 1 base removed from V and 0 bases from J, the gap between germline ends came to 9 bases. The CDR3 sequence is 15 residues long. Germline V lookup: CDR1 SGHTA, CDR2 FQGNSA. CDR3: CASSLVAQMNTEAFF. The DNA for the CDR3 is TGTGCCAGCAGCTTAGTTGCTCAGATGAACACTGAAGCTTTCTTT.

The V call is TRBV7-2, the J call TRBJ2-5, with 11 bases fitting TRBD2. CDR1 is SGHTA, CDR2 FQGNSA, per germline. CDR3 size: 16 residues. V lost 5 bases and J lost 1; bases outside the gene matches: 6. CDR3 loop: CASSPAGTSGQETQYF. For the CDR3, the DNA is TGTGCCAGCAGCCCCGCTGGGACTAGCGGCCAAGAGACCCAGTACTTC. The complete variable domain, with remaining parts taken from reference TRBV7-2 and TRBJ2-5, reads GAGVSQSPSNKVTEKGKDVELRCDPISGHTALYWYRQSLGQGLEFLIYFQGNSAPDKSGLPSDRFSAERTGGSVSTLTIQRTQQEDSAVYLCASSPAGTSGQETQYFGPGTRLLVL.

The chain uses TRBV6-2 or TRBV6-3 and TRBJ1-2; maybe TRBD1 (5 bases). The length of the CDR3 is 14 residues. Trimming cost V 0 bases and J 7 bases, with 12 bases left between them. Germline V CDR1 and CDR2: MNHEY, SVGEGT. For the CDR3, the DNA is TGTGCCAGCAGTTACTCGGGGGGAGTCGGTGGCTACACCTTC. It codes for CASSYSGGVGGYTF.

This sequence joins TRBV6-2 or TRBV6-3 and TRBJ1-5, with 8 nucleotides matching TRBD1. Germline V gene data show CDR1 as MNHEY and CDR2 as SVGEGT. The length of the CDR3 is 17 residues. V trimming: 6 bases; J trimming: 6 bases; junction bases outside the gene matches: 16. The CDR3 DNA reads TGTGCCAGCAGCGGCGACAGGGGAGTTAAGATAGGTCAGCCCCAGCATTTT. Protein sequence: CASSGDRGVKIGQPQHF.

V and J are TRBV24-1 and TRBJ2-5; D perhaps matches TRBD2 (5 bases). Trimming cost V 2 bases and J 5 bases, with 17 bases left between them. This CDR3 has 16 residues. Germline V gives CDR1 KGHDR, CDR2 SFDVKD. For the CDR3, the DNA is TGTGCCACCAGTGATTCCCAAATAACTAGTGTGGAGACCCAGTACTTC. Translation: CATSDSQITSVETQYF.

This clone showed up just a few times. The gene calls are TRBV5-6 and TRBJ2-4; 8 nucleotides agree with TRBD1. The CDR3 runs 13 residues. Germline CDR1 is SGHDT and CDR2 is YYEEEE. J gave up 10 bases and V 0 bases, and 3 bases lay outside the gene matches. This chain's CDR3 is CASSLAGQGIQYF. DNA for the CDR3: TGTGCCAGCAGCTTGGCAGGACAGGGAATTCAGTACTTC.

The rearrangement uses TRBV2 and TRBJ1-6; D is ambiguous. This CDR3 contains 14 residues. V gave up 4 bases and J gave up 13 bases, with 17 bases separating them. The germline V gene has CDR1 SNHLY and CDR2 FYNNEI. CDR3 bases: TGTGCCAGCAGTGTAGGCGCAGGTAGTACGCCCCTCCACTTT. Protein sequence: CASSVGAGSTPLHF. Combining the CDR3 with reference TRBV2 and TRBJ1-6 gives the whole variable domain EPEVTQTPSHQVTQMGQEVILRCVPISNHLYFYWYRQILGQKVEFLVSFYNNEISEKSEIFDDQFSVERPDGSNFTLKIRSTKLEDSAMYFCASSVGAGSTPLHFGNGTRLTVT.

The chain employs TRBV30 and TRBJ1-5, with D unresolved. Trimming stripped 0 bases from V and 3 bases from J, with 12 bases between. Germline CDR1 is GTSNPN and CDR2 is SVGIG (reference sequence). This CDR3 comprises 15 residues. CDR3 protein: CAWSVGGNVNQPQHF. The CDR3 nucleotides read TGTGCCTGGAGTGTAGGAGGGAATGTCAATCAGCCCCAGCATTTT. The variable domain in full, completed from reference TRBV30 and TRBJ1-5, reads SQTIHQWPATLVQPVGSPLSLECTVEGTSNPNLYWYRQAAGRGLQLLFYSVGIGQISSEVPQNLSASRPQDRQFILSSKKLLLSDSGFYLCAWSVGGNVNQPQHFGDGTRLSIL.

The genes are TRBV7-8 and TRBJ1-3; TRBD1 matches 8 bases. The CDR3 runs 14 residues. V lost 1 base to trimming and J lost 5 bases; unmatched junction nucleotides: 1. Germline CDR1 SGHVS, CDR2 FQNEAQ. CDR3 coding DNA: TGTGCCAGCAGCTTAGGACAGGGGCGAAACACCATATATTTT. Protein sequence: CASSLGQGRNTIYF.

This sequence joins TRBV3-1 (or the pseudogene TRBV3-2) and TRBJ2-3; 7 bases agree with TRBD2. The CDR3 contains 17 residues. Germline V gene sequence: CDR1 LGHDT, CDR2 YNNKEL (reference sequence). The junction had 6 bases not matched to a gene; V was cut back by 0 bases and J by 0 bases. Here the CDR3 DNA reads TGTGCCAGCAGCCAAGAAACCCTAGCGGCGAGCACAGATACGCAGTATTTT. Translation gives CASSQETLAASTDTQYF.

This sequence joins TRBV7-9 and TRBJ2-7; D may be TRBD2 (5 bases). The V and J ends lost 4 bases and 2 bases respectively, with 12 bases between them. Germline V gene lookup returns CDR1 SEHNR and CDR2 FQNEAQ (reference sequence). CDR3 length: 14 residues. The CDR3 reads CASSSVRAAYEQYF. The DNA for the CDR3 is TGTGCCAGCAGCTCAGTAAGAGCGGCCTACGAGCAGTACTTC.

The chain is built from TRBV7-3 and TRBJ1-1, with a possible D match to TRBD1 (6 bases). CDR1 and CDR2 from the germline V gene are SGHTA and FQGTGA. The V end lost 3 bases, the J end lost 0 bases, and 8 bases lay between the germline ends. CDR3 size: 14 residues. As DNA, the CDR3 is TGTGCCAGCAGCTTTCAGGGGATGAACACTGAAGCTTTCTTT. Amino acids: CASSFQGMNTEAFF.

V usage is TRBV13 and J usage is TRBJ2-1; D not certain. This CDR3 is 15 amino acids long. V was pared by 3 bases and J by 1 base, with 10 bases between. The germline V gene has CDR1 PRHDT and CDR2 FYEKMQ (reference sequence). In nucleotides, the CDR3 is TGTGCCAGCAGCTTTGGGCAGGCTTCCTACAATGAGCAGTTCTTC. Residues: CASSFGQASYNEQFF.

The chain couples TRBV11-2 to TRBJ1-1, with TRBD1 as a possible D gene (5 bases). Trimming removed 0 bases at V and 0 bases at J, with 8 bases between. Germline V gene sequence: CDR1 SGHAT, CDR2 FQNNGV. The CDR3 contains 15 residues. The DNA for the CDR3 is TGTGCCAGCAGCTTAGAGGGGGGGGTGAACACTGAAGCTTTCTTT. It codes for CASSLEGGVNTEAFF.

The chain carries TRBV7-9 and TRBJ1-6, with 7 bases lining up with TRBD1. With 11 bases clipped from V and 5 bases from J, the junction kept 12 bases outside the gene matches. This CDR3 is built from 15 residues. The germline CDR1 and CDR2 sequences are SEHNR and FQNEAQ (reference sequence). CDR3 coding DNA: TGTGCCTGCGAGGTTGCGGGACAGAATAATTCACCCCTCCACTTT. Its protein is CACEVAGQNNSPLHF.

The chain carries TRBV29-1 and TRBJ1-4; D is unresolved. V was clipped by 7 bases and J by 7 bases, with 16 bases between them. Germline V lookup: CDR1 SQVTM, CDR2 ANQGSEA. This CDR3 region has 13 residues. CDR3 amino acids: CSASPGISEKLFF. The CDR3 nucleotides read TGCAGCGCCTCCCCCGGGATTTCTGAAAAACTGTTTTTT.

In its sample, this clone was seen a few times. The chain couples TRBV2 to TRBJ2-3; D might be TRBD2 (5 bases). Germline V gives CDR1 SNHLY, CDR2 FYNNEI. V lost 4 bases and J lost 3, with 8 bases in between. This CDR3 region has 13 residues. DNA of the CDR3: TGTGCCAGCAGTGGGAGCGGTACAGATACGCAGTATTTT. Its translation is CASSGSGTDTQYF.

This chain connects TRBV7-3 to TRBJ2-5; D may be TRBD1 (5 bases). The CDR3 is 15 amino acids. CDR1 and CDR2 (germline): SGHTA, FQGTGA. Trimming shortened V by 3 bases and J by 4 bases, and 15 bases separated the two germline ends. CDR3 sequence reads: CASSLGIGDGETQYF. The CDR3 DNA follows: TGTGCCAGCAGCTTGGGCATAGGGGATGGAGAGACCCAGTACTTC.

The chain has TRBV5-1 and TRBJ2-3, with D possibly matching TRBD2 (6 bases). Germline CDR1 is SGHRS and CDR2 is YFSETQ. V lost 7 bases, J lost 0 bases, and 12 bases lay in between. The CDR3 runs 14 residues. The CDR3 loop is CASESSASTDTQYF. The CDR3 DNA reads as TGCGCCAGCGAGTCTAGCGCTAGCACAGATACGCAGTATTTT.

V gene TRBV21-1 combines with J gene TRBJ1-3. TRBV21-1 is a pseudogene segment. The CDR3 spans 15 residues. CDR3 DNA sequence: TGTGCCAGCAGCGAAGGTCCGGGGGGAGGAAACACCATATATTTT. The encoded protein is CASSEGPGGGNTIYF.